These 12 T cell receptor beta chains originate from one sample sequenced in a study of spatial heterogeneity in lung cancer. Time point defined: blood at routine non-recurrence follow-up after resection. TCRdb itself ran the 5' RACE reads through MiXCR, one entry per CDR3 protein. The sample shows approximately 12,000 distinct CDR3 sequences, around 9.1% of them seen only once. Sequences were derived from PBMCs, sampled at follow-up. These receptors were taken from a female donor with early-stage non-small cell lung cancer.

This clonotype showed up many times. The gene calls are TRBV19 and TRBJ2-3; D is ambiguous. This CDR3 comprises 13 residues. V was pared by 5 bases and J by 4 bases, with 10 bases between. From germline, CDR1 is LNHDA and CDR2 SQIVND (reference sequence). CDR3 sequence: CASSRTVPDTQYF. Here the CDR3 DNA reads TGTGCCAGTAGTCGAACGGTACCAGATACGCAGTATTTT.

This clonotype occurred many times. The V call is TRBV20-1, the J call TRBJ2-7; 8 nucleotides agree with TRBD1. Germline V gives CDR1 DFQATT, CDR2 SNEGSKA (reference sequence). The CDR3 runs to 12 residues. V shed 5 bases and J 4 bases; nucleotides not matched to a gene: 4. The CDR3 here is CSAPGGAYEQYF. CDR3 in DNA: TGCAGTGCTCCAGGGGGCGCGTACGAGCAGTACTTC.

The chain has TRBV4-2 and TRBJ2-7, with 13 bases that match TRBD2. CDR1 is LGHNA and CDR2 is YNFKEQ in the germline V gene. The CDR3 length is 15 residues. Unmatched junction bases numbered 5, after V lost 3 bases and J lost 6 bases. The CDR3 DNA reads as TGTGCCAGCAGCCAGGAAACTAGCGGGAGGGGCGAGCAGTACTTC. Translation: CASSQETSGRGEQYF.

This clonotype was recorded many times. The J gene is TRBJ2-4, the V gene TRBV11-2; possibly TRBD1 for D (6 bases). The CDR3 covers 15 residues. V lost 5 bases and J 1 base, leaving 12 bases between the germline ends. The germline V gene encodes CDR1 SGHAT and CDR2 FQNNGV. The CDR3 DNA follows: TGTGCCAGCAGCCAGACGACAGGTGCCAAAAACATTCAGTACTTC. Translating gives CASSQTTGAKNIQYF.

This clonotype was seen repeatedly, ten times or more. This chain joins TRBV20-1 and TRBJ2-3; TRBD2 aligns across 9 bases. The germline gives CDR1 DFQATT, CDR2 SNEGSKA (reference sequence). CDR3 length equals 15 residues. CDR3 sequence: CSADPAGSGRITQYF. The CDR3 DNA sequence: TGCAGCGCAGACCCTGCTGGTAGCGGGAGAATTACGCAGTATTTT.

This clonotype was counted many times. The V call is TRBV5-4, the J call TRBJ1-4; 9 bases match TRBD1. Germline loops: CDR1 SGHNT, CDR2 YYREEE (reference sequence). V shed 4 bases, J shed 4 bases, and the junction held 5 bases outside the gene matches. CDR3 size: 15 residues. The CDR3 region has the DNA TGTGCCAGCAGCGAGAACAGGGGGCTTAATGAAAAACTGTTTTTT. It codes for CASSENRGLNEKLFF.

This clonotype occurred many times. The genes are TRBV7-2 and TRBJ2-1; 10 nucleotides align to TRBD2. This CDR3 has 17 residues. The germline V gene encodes CDR1 SGHTA and CDR2 FQGNSA. The J segment lost 6 bases and the V segment lost 3 bases, leaving 11 bases of the junction unmatched. The CDR3 here is CASSLYPPGLATNEQFF. The CDR3 DNA is TGTGCCAGCAGCTTGTATCCCCCGGGACTAGCGACCAATGAGCAGTTCTTC.

This clonotype was seen repeatedly, ten times or more. J is TRBJ1-5 and V is TRBV5-1; D gene uncertain. Between the trimmed V and J ends, which lost 0 bases and 3 bases, there was a span of 7 bases. Germline V gene lookup returns CDR1 SGHRS and CDR2 YFSETQ. The CDR3 is 14 amino acids. The CDR3 DNA reads TGCGCCAGCAGCTTGGCCCCAACCAATCAGCCCCAGCATTTT. It specifies CASSLAPTNQPQHF.

This clonotype was counted ten times or more. V is TRBV5-4 and J is TRBJ2-3; 9 nucleotides agree with TRBD1. Trimming cost V 3 bases and J 2 bases; bases outside gene matches: 7. Per germline, CDR1 SGHNT and CDR2 YYREEE (reference sequence). CDR3 length equals 16 residues. This CDR3 is CASSSTDRGSTDTQYF. The CDR3 DNA reads TGTGCCAGCAGCTCTACAGACAGGGGGTCCACAGATACGCAGTATTTT.

In its sample, this clonotype was seen many times. The rearrangement uses TRBV6-2 or TRBV6-3 and TRBJ2-7, with D maybe TRBD1 (6 bases). Trimming took off 7 bases at V and 8 bases at J, with 21 bases between the two ends. This CDR3 spans 14 amino acids. Looked up from germline, CDR1 is MNHEY and CDR2 is SVGEGT. CDR3 sequence: CASTKTGTGYQQYV. The CDR3 nucleotides are TGTGCCAGCACCAAAACCGGAACAGGGTATCAGCAGTACGTC.

This clonotype was picked up many times. V and J are TRBV6-2 or TRBV6-3 and TRBJ2-7, with a weak D call TRBD2 (6 bases). The CDR3 is made up of 13 amino acids. Germline V gives CDR1 MNHEY, CDR2 SVGEGT. V shed 6 bases and J shed 3 bases, with 12 bases lying between them. The CDR3 sequence is CASSRGVSYEQYV. CDR3 nucleotides: TGTGCCAGCAGCCGCGGGGTCAGCTACGAGCAGTACGTC.

This clonotype was counted ten times or more. The V and J genes are TRBV11-2 and TRBJ2-5, with D tentatively TRBD1 (6 bases). Germline values: CDR1 SGHAT, CDR2 FQNNGV. This CDR3 is built from 16 residues. V shed 3 bases and J shed 5 bases, with 19 bases lying between them. The CDR3 DNA follows: TGTGCCAGCAGCTTCGAGGGGGATGGTCTCCAGGAGACCCAGTACTTC. It yields the protein CASSFEGDGLQETQYF.